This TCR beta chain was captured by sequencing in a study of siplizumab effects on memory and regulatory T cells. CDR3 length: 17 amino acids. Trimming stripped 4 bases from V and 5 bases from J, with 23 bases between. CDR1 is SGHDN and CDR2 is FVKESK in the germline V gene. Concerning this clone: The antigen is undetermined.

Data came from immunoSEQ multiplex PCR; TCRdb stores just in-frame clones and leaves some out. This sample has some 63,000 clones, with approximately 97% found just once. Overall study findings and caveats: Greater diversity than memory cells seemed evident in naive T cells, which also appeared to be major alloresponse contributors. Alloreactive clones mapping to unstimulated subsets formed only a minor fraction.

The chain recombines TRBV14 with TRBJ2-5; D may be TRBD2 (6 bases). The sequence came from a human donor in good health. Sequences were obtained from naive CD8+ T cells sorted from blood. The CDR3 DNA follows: TGTGCCAGCAGCCCCATCGCCGGCGGGGCGTTAGGGGAGACCCAGTACTTC. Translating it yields CASSPIAGGALGETQYF.